This paragraph covers one TCR beta chain sequence. Other DNA variants within this sample encode the same CDR3. Investigators spread the genomic DNA of each subset evenly over several immunoSEQ plates. Some clones are missing from TCRdb's copy, which holds only in-frame ones; the method was immunoSEQ multiplex PCR. The sample contains some 2 million clones, just under 95% of which appear only once. CDR3 length: 15 amino acids. Trimming left V 2 bases short and J 0 bases short, with 8 bases between. Germline V gene data show CDR1 as MNHEY and CDR2 as SMNVEV (reference sequence). These data come from a study of shared clonotypes between healthy human individuals. On the study more broadly: CD8 memory received one plate per donor, CD8 naive two, CD4 memory three and CD4 naive three.

Naive CD8 cells, CD45RO-negative and positively selected for CCR7, excluded terminally differentiated effector memory CD45RA+ cells. What was sequenced was naive CD8+ T cells sorted from blood. The TCR originated in a man aged 18 to 35 in good health. This chain uses TRBV27 with TRBJ2-1; the D is unclear. The CDR3 DNA reads TGTGCCAGCAGTTTACGGCAGGTCTCCTACAATGAGCAGTTCTTC. Translated, it gives CASSLRQVSYNEQFF.